Listed below are T cell receptor beta chains from one sample, sequenced in a study of T cell changes during pregnancy in multiple sclerosis. TCRdb's table, derived via immunoSEQ multiplex PCR, lists solely in-frame clones and lacks some. This sample has 30,000 to 35,000 clones, with approximately 86% found just once. Material: CD8+ T cells from peripheral blood mononuclear cells, obtained in the first trimester of pregnancy. These receptors all stem from a female donor with multiple sclerosis, enrolled in a pregnancy study. The CDR3 runs from the conserved cysteine through the conserved F or W. The order of the fields is V gene, clone size, J gene, D gene, CDR3 protein, CDR3 DNA. D genes are given only for firm matches. The listing skips clone size in some rows; elsewhere it reads once, few, many or a size class.

TRBV2	few	TRBJ2-3	TRBD1	CASSPRPGQGPDTQYF	TGTGCCAGCAGTCCTCGCCCGGGACAGGGGCCAGATACGCAGTATTTT
TRBV5-4	once	TRBJ2-7	-	CASSSGGGYEQYF	TGTGCCAGCAGCTCCGGGGGAGGCTACGAGCAGTACTTC
TRBV2	-	TRBJ2-1	-	CASSDILETDNEQFF	TGTGCCAGCAGTGATATCCTAGAGACAGACAATGAGCAGTTCTTC
TRBV28	-	TRBJ2-2	-	CASSLRGDTGELFF	TGTGCCAGCAGTTTGCGGGGTGACACCGGGGAGCTGTTTTTT
TRBV6-5	-	TRBJ1-6	TRBD1	CASSYKTGGDSPLHF	TGTGCCAGCAGTTACAAGACAGGGGGGGATTCACCCCTCCACTTT
TRBV7-3	-	TRBJ1-2	-	CASSFTPGQGYTF	TGTGCCAGCAGCTTTACACCGGGACAAGGCTACACCTTC
TRBV6-1	-	TRBJ1-5	-	CASSEATGRNNQPQHF	TGTGCCAGCAGTGAAGCGACCGGGAGGAACAATCAGCCCCAGCATTTT
TRBV6-5	-	TRBJ2-3	TRBD2	CASSYVLAGPTDTQYF	TGTGCCAGCAGTTACGTTCTAGCGGGGCCGACAGATACGCAGTATTTT
TRBV29-1	-	TRBJ2-2	TRBD1	CSGTGVANTGELFF	TGCAGCGGTACAGGGGTGGCGAACACCGGGGAGCTGTTTTTT
TRBV25-1	-	TRBJ2-1	TRBD1	CASSEPGQGDNEQFF	TGTGCCAGCAGTGAACCGGGACAGGGGGACAATGAGCAGTTCTTC
TRBV25-1	-	TRBJ2-7	TRBD1	CASSESVLPGGYEQYF	TGTGCCAGCAGTGAATCCGTTCTGCCAGGGGGTTACGAGCAGTACTTC
TRBV7-3	-	TRBJ2-3	-	CASSLGGFTDTQYF	TGTGCCAGCAGCTTAGGCGGATTCACAGATACGCAGTATTTT
TRBV2	once	TRBJ1-1	-	CASLGASPEAFF	TGTGCCAGTCTAGGGGCGAGCCCTGAAGCTTTCTTT
TRBV25-1	-	TRBJ1-5	-	CASSESQGTQPQHF	TGTGCCAGCAGTGAATCCCAGGGTACTCAGCCCCAGCATTTT
TRBV10-3	-	TRBJ2-7	-	CAISDGGLDSSTYEQYF	TGTGCCATCAGTGACGGGGGGCTGGACAGTAGTACCTACGAGCAGTACTTC
TRBV18	-	TRBJ2-5	-	CASSPTQETQYF	TGTGCCAGCTCACCAACACAAGAGACCCAGTACTTC
TRBV7-6	-	TRBJ2-2	-	CASSLAPTDGELFF	TGTGCCAGCAGCTTAGCTCCTACTGACGGGGAGCTGTTTTTT
TRBV2	-	TRBJ1-2	TRBD1	CASSEGTATYGYTF	TGTGCCAGCAGCGAGGGGACAGCGACCTATGGCTACACCTTC
TRBV7-6	-	TRBJ2-5	TRBD2	CASSSRTSGVLETQYF	TGTGCCAGCAGCTCTAGGACTAGCGGGGTATTAGAGACCCAGTACTTC
TRBV7-9	once	TRBJ2-3	TRBD2	CASRSGLARRTDTQYF	TGTGCCAGCAGATCAGGACTAGCGAGACGCACAGATACGCAGTATTTT
TRBV11-1	-	TRBJ2-1	TRBD2	CASSLGDYNYNEQFF	TGTGCCAGCAGCTTAGGGGACTACAACTACAATGAGCAGTTCTTC
TRBV7-6	-	TRBJ2-7	-	CASSSTAYEQYF	TGTGCCAGCAGCTCGACAGCCTACGAGCAGTACTTC
TRBV7-2	-	TRBJ1-6	TRBD1	CASSLLLQGAWDSPLHF	TGTGCCAGCAGCTTACTTTTACAGGGGGCGTGGGATTCACCCCTCCACTTT
TRBV9	-	TRBJ2-1	-	CASSAGRGVGNEQFF	TGTGCCAGCAGCGCCGGACGGGGTGTTGGGAATGAGCAGTTCTTC
TRBV28	-	TRBJ1-2	-	CASSETRNYGYTF	TGTGCCAGCAGTGAGACACGAAACTATGGCTACACCTTC
TRBV5-6	-	TRBJ2-1	TRBD2	CASSLTKSFGREGKQFF	TGTGCCAGCAGCTTGACGAAGAGTTTCGGACGGGAGGGGAAGCAGTTCTTC
TRBV29-1	-	TRBJ2-7	-	CSGQGSSYEQYF	TGCAGCGGTCAGGGAAGCTCCTACGAGCAGTACTTC
TRBV4-1	-	TRBJ2-7	TRBD1	CASSLGETGDISYEQYF	TGCGCCAGCAGCCTAGGTGAGACAGGGGACATCTCCTACGAGCAGTACTTC
TRBV4-3	-	TRBJ1-2	-	CASSQETGYGYTF	TGCGCCAGCAGCCAAGAGACAGGCTATGGCTACACCTTC
TRBV6-6	-	TRBJ2-7	-	CASGLEGPLREQYF	TGTGCCAGTGGACTGGAAGGACCTCTCAGAGAGCAGTACTTC
TRBV28	-	TRBJ1-6	-	CASSFAQNNSPLHF	TGTGCCAGCAGTTTCGCCCAGAATAATTCACCCCTCCACTTT
TRBV7-9	-	TRBJ1-1	TRBD1	CASSSTGGITEAFF	TGTGCCAGCAGCTCCACAGGGGGCATAACTGAAGCTTTCTTT
TRBV6-1	few	TRBJ1-1	-	CASNYPGGNTEAFF	TGTGCCAGCAATTACCCCGGCGGGAACACTGAAGCTTTCTTT
TRBV7-3	-	TRBJ1-2	-	CASSLGQNYGYTF	TGTGCCAGCAGCTTAGGGCAGAACTATGGCTACACCTTC
TRBV2	few	TRBJ1-2	-	CASRAGYGTYGYTF	TGTGCCAGCAGGGCAGGATACGGAACTTATGGCTACACCTTC
TRBV7-3	-	TRBJ2-7	-	CASSLEQGYEQYF	TGTGCCAGCAGCTTAGAACAGGGCTACGAGCAGTACTTC
TRBV5-5	few	TRBJ1-1	TRBD1	CASSSWGQGATEAFF	TGTGCCAGCAGCTCCTGGGGACAGGGGGCGACTGAAGCTTTCTTT
TRBV28	-	TRBJ2-7	TRBD1	CASSLGTGSYEQYF	TGTGCCAGCAGCCTCGGGACAGGGTCCTACGAGCAGTACTTC
TRBV7-6	-	TRBJ2-3	TRBD2	CASSFSGGYTDTQYF	TGTGCCAGCAGCTTTAGCGGGGGATACACAGATACGCAGTATTTT
TRBV15	few	TRBJ2-7	TRBD2	CATSRDPSGAYEQYF	TGTGCCACCAGCAGAGACCCTAGCGGGGCCTACGAGCAGTACTTC
TRBV5-6	-	TRBJ2-1	TRBD2	CASSLPPGTKQFF	TGTGCCAGCAGCTTGCCACCCGGGACTAAGCAGTTCTTC
TRBV5-1	once	TRBJ1-4	TRBD1	CASSTTGVNEKLFF	TGCGCCAGCAGCACGACAGGGGTTAATGAAAAACTGTTTTTT
TRBV27	-	TRBJ2-6	-	CASSLSSGANVLTF	TGTGCCAGCAGTCTCAGCTCTGGGGCCAACGTCCTGACTTTC
TRBV5-6	-	TRBJ2-3	TRBD1	CASSLAAGGAEDTQYF	TGTGCCAGCAGCTTGGCGGCAGGGGGCGCCGAAGATACGCAGTATTTT
TRBV25-1	-	TRBJ1-3	-	CASSAPGDGNTIYF	TGTGCCAGCAGTGCCCCAGGGGACGGAAACACCATATATTTT
TRBV27	-	TRBJ2-1	TRBD1	CASSPTGGAYNEQFF	TGTGCCAGCAGTCCCACAGGGGGCGCGTACAATGAGCAGTTCTTC
TRBV6-5	once	TRBJ1-1	-	CASSYDGRNTEAFF	TGTGCCAGCAGTTACGATGGGAGGAACACTGAAGCTTTCTTT
TRBV19	-	TRBJ1-5	TRBD1	CASRAGTGFYSNQPQHF	TGTGCCAGTAGGGCCGGGACAGGCTTTTATAGCAATCAGCCCCAGCATTTT
TRBV7-9	-	TRBJ1-2	-	CASSPPGTRDYGYTF	TGTGCCAGCAGCCCCCCCGGGACTCGGGACTATGGCTACACCTTC
TRBV5-6	once	TRBJ2-1	TRBD2	CASSLDASGAGNEQFF	TGTGCCAGCAGCTTGGATGCTAGCGGGGCTGGCAATGAGCAGTTCTTC
TRBV7-2	-	TRBJ1-2	-	CASSWSGVDYGYTF	TGTGCCAGCAGCTGGAGCGGGGTAGACTATGGCTACACCTTC
TRBV6-1	-	TRBJ1-2	-	CASKIANGYTF	TGTGCCAGTAAAATCGCGAATGGCTACACCTTC
TRBV4-1	-	TRBJ1-3	-	CASRGPPGNTIYF	TGCGCCAGCAGGGGGCCCCCTGGAAACACCATATATTTT